This TCR beta chain is from a study of spatial heterogeneity in lung cancer. Whole-study context: More than eight raw reads, on average, carried each unique TCR and UMI combination.

Time point of the sample: sample taken at primary tumor resection. Untreated early-stage non-small cell lung cancer patients, about 70 in total, were the donors. Each CDR3 protein is one row after TCRdb ran MiXCR on the 5' RACE reads. Of 6,500 to 9,000 distinct CDR3 sequences listed, roughly 9.2% are singletons. This clonotype was recorded at least ten times. Germline-derived CDR1 and CDR2 are MNHEY and SMNVEV (reference sequence). This CDR3 is 15 amino acids long. V was trimmed by 5 bases and J by 1 base, leaving 14 bases between them. This clonotype originated in a male donor with early-stage non-small cell lung cancer. The specimen comprised PBMCs, sampled at surgery. This chain uses TRBV27 with TRBJ1-1; D perhaps matches TRBD1 (5 bases). CDR3 region: CASSRIDSGNTEAFF. CDR3 DNA: TGTGCCAGCAGTAGGATTGACAGCGGGAACACTGAAGCTTTCTTT.